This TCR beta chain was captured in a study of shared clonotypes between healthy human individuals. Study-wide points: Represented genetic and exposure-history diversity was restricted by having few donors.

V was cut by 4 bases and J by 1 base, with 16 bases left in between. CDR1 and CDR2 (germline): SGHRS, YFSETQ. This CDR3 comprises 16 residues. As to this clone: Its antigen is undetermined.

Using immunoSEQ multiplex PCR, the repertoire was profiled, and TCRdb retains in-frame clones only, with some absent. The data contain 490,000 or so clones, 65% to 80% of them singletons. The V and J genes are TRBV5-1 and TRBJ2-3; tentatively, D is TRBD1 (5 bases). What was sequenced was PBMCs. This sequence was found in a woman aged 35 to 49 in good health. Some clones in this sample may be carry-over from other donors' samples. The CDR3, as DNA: TGCGCCAGCAGCCCTGGGGTGGTCAGGGGCACAGATACGCAGTATTTT. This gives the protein CASSPGVVRGTDTQYF.